This passage covers 14 T cell receptor beta chains from one sample sequenced in a study of technical replicates of blood from a few donors. Method: immunoSEQ multiplex PCR; TCRdb's copy keeps in-frame clones and lacks some. The sample has approximately 65,000 clones; about 90% are singletons. The specimen was PBMCs. All receptors come from a human donor in good health. Some clones in this sample may be carry-over from other donors' samples.

The genes are TRBV5-1 and TRBJ1-6; 8 bases match TRBD1. Germline V lookup: CDR1 SGHRS, CDR2 YFSETQ. Trimming took 3 bases from V and 6 from J; bases not matched to a gene: 14. There are 18 residues in the CDR3. CDR3: CASSWNPPGQEGNSPLHF. The CDR3 region has the DNA TGCGCCAGCAGCTGGAACCCTCCGGGACAGGAAGGTAATTCACCCCTCCACTTT.

This chain links TRBV7-2 with TRBJ1-2; D perhaps matches TRBD1 (6 bases). The V gene's germline CDR1 is SGHTA and CDR2 FQGNSA. V gave up 7 bases and J gave up 4 bases, with 16 bases separating them. This CDR3 region has 14 residues. The CDR3 DNA sequence: TGTGCCAGCACGCAATCAGGGGACCTCTATGGCTACACCTTC. Its protein is CASTQSGDLYGYTF.

The chain links TRBV6-5 to TRBJ2-7; 10 positions agree with TRBD1. The germline CDR1 and CDR2 sequences are MNHEY and SVGAGI. V lost 6 bases and J lost 7; bases outside the gene matches: 9. This CDR3 is built from 14 residues. DNA of the CDR3: TGTGCCAGCAGGGGACAGGGGCCGAGGGGGGAGCAGTACTTC. Residues: CASRGQGPRGEQYF.

This clone was counted between two and nine times. The rearrangement uses TRBV9 and TRBJ1-1; no firm D call. Per the germline V gene, CDR1 is SGDLS and CDR2 is YYNGEE. The V and J ends lost 4 bases and 3 bases respectively, with 13 bases between them. The CDR3 extends over 14 amino acids. The CDR3 region is CASSPAGDYTEAFF. The CDR3 nucleotides read TGTGCCAGCAGCCCCGCCGGGGATTACACTGAAGCTTTCTTT.

The V gene is TRBV29-1, the J gene TRBJ1-2, with TRBD1 matching 9 bases. The junction had 9 bases not matched to a gene; V was cut back by 5 bases and J by 2 bases. This CDR3 spans 15 amino acids. Germline V gene lookup returns CDR1 SQVTM and CDR2 ANQGSEA. CDR3 loop: CSVWTGELENYGYTF. The CDR3 DNA reads as TGCAGCGTTTGGACAGGGGAGCTCGAAAACTATGGCTACACCTTC. The full variable domain, in which reference TRBV29-1 and TRBJ1-2 provide the parts outside the CDR3, is SAVISQKPSRDICQRGTSLTIQCQVDSQVTMMFWYRQQPGQSLTLIATANQGSEATYESGFVIDKFPISRPNLTFSTLTVSNMSPEDSSIYLCSVWTGELENYGYTFGSGTRLTVV.

The CDR3 here is CASSLGAGETQYF. CDR3 DNA sequence: TGCGCCAGCAGCTTGGGAGCGGGAGAGACCCAGTACTTC. The chain employs TRBV5-1 and TRBJ2-5; D is perhaps TRBD2 (6 bases). The germline CDR1 and CDR2 sequences are SGHRS and YFSETQ. The CDR3 is 13 amino acids. The ends were cut back, 0 bases at V and 4 bases at J, with 7 bases in the middle.

The CDR3 DNA sequence: TGTGCCAGCAGCTTTCAAACAGGGGGCGGAGGCTACGAGCAGTACTTC. Protein sequence: CASSFQTGGGGYEQYF. This chain connects TRBV7-9 to TRBJ2-7; 9 positions agree with TRBD1. The junction had 9 bases not matched to a gene; V was cut back by 3 bases and J by 3 bases. Germline V lookup: CDR1 SEHNR, CDR2 FQNEAQ (reference sequence). CDR3 length: 16 residues.

The chain joins TRBV27 to TRBJ1-1; TRBD1 matches 8 bases. The germline CDR1 and CDR2 sequences are MNHEY and SMNVEV (reference sequence). The CDR3 covers 14 residues. V gave up 4 bases and J gave up 12 bases; unmatched junction bases: 13. CDR3 coding DNA: TGTGCCAGCAGTTCATACGACAGGGGTAACGGGACTTTCTTT. The encoded protein is CASSSYDRGNGTFF.

V gene TRBV4-1 combines with J gene TRBJ2-1; D is perhaps TRBD1 (8 bases). The V and J ends lost 3 bases and 9 bases respectively, with 18 bases between them. Germline assignment: CDR1 MGHRA and CDR2 YSYEKL. The CDR3 is 15 amino acids. CDR3 region: CASSHLDREGSEQFF. In DNA, the CDR3 is TGCGCCAGCAGCCACCTGGACAGGGAGGGGTCTGAGCAGTTCTTC.

The genes are TRBV28 and TRBJ1-5; TRBD1 matches 10 bases. Germline V gives CDR1 MDHEN, CDR2 SYDVKM. This CDR3 spans 15 amino acids. V gave up 5 bases and J gave up 5 bases; unmatched junction bases: 6. The CDR3 DNA is TGTGCCAGCAGTACCGGGACAGGGGATTATCAGCCCCAGCATTTT. This sequence encodes CASSTGTGDYQPQHF.

The chain carries TRBV2 and TRBJ1-5; D gene uncertain. This CDR3 contains 14 residues. Germline-derived CDR1 and CDR2 are SNHLY and FYNNEI. Trimming shortened V by 6 bases and J by 0 bases, and 9 bases separated the two germline ends. In DNA form, the CDR3 reads TGTGCCAGCAGCACAGAATATAGCAATCAGCCCCAGCATTTT. It yields the protein CASSTEYSNQPQHF.

This chain uses TRBV11-2 with TRBJ2-7; D gene ambiguous. This CDR3 is 15 amino acids long. V gave up 1 base and J gave up 0 bases, with 10 bases separating them. Germline CDR1 is SGHAT and CDR2 is FQNNGV. CDR3 loop: CASSLGQVSSYEQYF. CDR3 DNA: TGTGCCAGCAGCTTAGGCCAGGTGAGCTCCTACGAGCAGTACTTC.

The chain is built from TRBV2 and TRBJ2-3, with a tentative D call TRBD2 (5 bases). From germline, CDR1 is SNHLY and CDR2 FYNNEI. The CDR3 contains 10 residues. The V and J ends lost 6 bases and 11 bases respectively, with 9 bases between them. CDR3 sequence reads: CASSEGRQYF. CDR3 nucleotide sequence: TGTGCCAGCAGCGAGGGCAGGCAGTATTTT.

This clone is a singleton in its sample. V is TRBV11-1 and J is TRBJ2-1; D is possibly TRBD1 (7 bases). V was trimmed by 4 bases and J by 0 bases, leaving 16 bases between them. CDR1 and CDR2 from the germline V gene are SGHAT and FQDESV (reference sequence). CDR3 size: 17 residues. CDR3 protein: CASSSRGVGDSYNEQFF. DNA for the CDR3: TGTGCCAGCAGCTCCAGGGGGGTGGGAGACTCCTACAATGAGCAGTTCTTC.